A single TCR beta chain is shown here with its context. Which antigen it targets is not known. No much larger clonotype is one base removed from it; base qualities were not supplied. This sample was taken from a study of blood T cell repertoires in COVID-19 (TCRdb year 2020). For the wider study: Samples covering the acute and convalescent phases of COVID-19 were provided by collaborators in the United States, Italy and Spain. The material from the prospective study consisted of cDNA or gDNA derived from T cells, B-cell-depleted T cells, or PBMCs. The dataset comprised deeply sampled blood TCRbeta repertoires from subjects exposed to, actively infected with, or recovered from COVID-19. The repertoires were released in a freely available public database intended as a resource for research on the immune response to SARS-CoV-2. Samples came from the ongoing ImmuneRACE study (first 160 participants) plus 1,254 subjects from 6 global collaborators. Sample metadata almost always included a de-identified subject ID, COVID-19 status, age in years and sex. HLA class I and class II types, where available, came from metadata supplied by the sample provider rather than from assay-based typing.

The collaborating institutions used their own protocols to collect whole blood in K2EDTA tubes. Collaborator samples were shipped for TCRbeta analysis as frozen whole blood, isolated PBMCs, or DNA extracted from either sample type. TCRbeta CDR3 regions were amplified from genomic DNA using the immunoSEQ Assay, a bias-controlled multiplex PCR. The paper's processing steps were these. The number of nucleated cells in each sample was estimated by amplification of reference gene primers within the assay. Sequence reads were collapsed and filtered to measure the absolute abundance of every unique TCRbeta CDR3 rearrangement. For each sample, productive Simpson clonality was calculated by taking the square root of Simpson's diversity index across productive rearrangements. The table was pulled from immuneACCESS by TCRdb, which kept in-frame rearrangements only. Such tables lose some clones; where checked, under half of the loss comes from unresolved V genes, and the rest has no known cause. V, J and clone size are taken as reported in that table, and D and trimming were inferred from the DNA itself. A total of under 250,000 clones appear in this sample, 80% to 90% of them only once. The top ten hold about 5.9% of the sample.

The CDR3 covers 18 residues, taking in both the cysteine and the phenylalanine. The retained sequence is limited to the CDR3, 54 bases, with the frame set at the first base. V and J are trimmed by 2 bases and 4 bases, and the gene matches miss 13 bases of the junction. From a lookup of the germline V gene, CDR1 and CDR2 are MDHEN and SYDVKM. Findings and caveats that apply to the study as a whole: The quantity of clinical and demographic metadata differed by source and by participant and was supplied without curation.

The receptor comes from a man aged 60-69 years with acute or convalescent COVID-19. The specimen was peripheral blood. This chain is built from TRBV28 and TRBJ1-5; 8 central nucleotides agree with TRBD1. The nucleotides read TGTGCCAGCAGTTTACCCCCCGGCAGGGGGCTTGAGAATCAGCCCCAGCATTTT. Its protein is CASSLPPGRGLENQPQHF.